Listed below are T cell receptor beta chains from one sample, sequenced in a study of blood T cell repertoires in COVID-19. TCRdb's table, derived via immunoSEQ multiplex PCR, lists solely in-frame clones and lacks some. The sample shows over 130,000 clones, approximately 80% of them seen only once. The sample comprised PBMCs or T cells enriched from blood (not recorded which). These receptors originate from a woman aged 18-30 years who had been exposed to COVID-19. Each CDR3 is given with its conserved first and last residue. The D gene is left open where the match is weak. Not all rows give a size; the values are once, few, many and, for expanded clones, a class.

CASSSKRQGEGRTEAFF	TGCGCCAGCAGCTCGAAGAGACAGGGCGAGGGGAGGACTGAAGCTTTCTTT	TRBJ1-1	NA	17	TRBD1	TRBV5-1
CASSLIASNTEAFF	TGTGCCAGCAGCTTAATTGCGTCGAACACTGAAGCTTTCTTT	TRBJ1-1	NA	14	NA	TRBV7-3
CATSRDSGGETGELFF	TGTGCCACCAGCAGAGATTCAGGGGGTGAAACCGGGGAGCTGTTTTTT	TRBJ2-2	NA	16	TRBD1	TRBV15
CASTGGLTREQFF	TGTGCCAGCACTGGGGGACTAACCCGTGAGCAGTTCTTC	TRBJ2-1	NA	13	TRBD2	TRBV2
CASSLTGLASNEQFF	TGTGCCAGCAGCTTAACGGGACTAGCGAGCAATGAGCAGTTCTTC	TRBJ2-1	NA	15	TRBD2	TRBV7-3
CASSPWTGHNEQFF	TGTGCCAGCAGCCCCTGGACAGGCCACAATGAGCAGTTCTTC	TRBJ2-1	NA	14	TRBD1	TRBV9
CASSLAPGRGDAKNIQYF	TGTGCCAGCAGCTTGGCACCCGGGAGGGGGGATGCCAAAAACATTCAGTACTTC	TRBJ2-4	NA	18	TRBD2	TRBV7-3
CASSSWDRGTEAFF	TGTGCCAGCAGCTCGTGGGACAGGGGGACTGAAGCTTTCTTT	TRBJ1-1	NA	14	TRBD1	TRBV7-9
CATHRTQTTYEQYF	TGTGCCACCCATAGGACTCAAACGACATACGAGCAGTACTTC	TRBJ2-7	few	14	NA	TRBV28
CASSPYPRRVSNQPQHF	TGTGCCAGCAGTCCCTATCCTAGGAGGGTTAGCAATCAGCCCCAGCATTTT	TRBJ1-5	once	17	NA	TRBV27
CASSPFTTSSTDTQYF	TGTGCCAGCAGCCCTTTTACGACTTCTAGCACAGATACGCAGTATTTT	TRBJ2-3	many	16	NA	TRBV7-2
CASSLQGTTEAFF	TGTGCCAGTAGTCTACAGGGTACCACTGAAGCTTTCTTT	TRBJ1-1	once	13	NA	TRBV19
CASSSSSYNEQFF	TGTGCCAGCAGCTCCAGCTCCTACAATGAGCAGTTCTTC	TRBJ2-1	NA	13	NA	TRBV7-2
CASSQSTGDLSYEQYF	TGTGCCAGCAGCCAATCCACAGGGGACCTCTCCTACGAGCAGTACTTC	TRBJ2-7	NA	16	TRBD1	TRBV4-2
CASSFLTGDGDEQYF	TGTGCCAGCAGCTTCCTCACAGGGGATGGGGACGAGCAGTACTTC	TRBJ2-7	few	15	TRBD1	TRBV5-6
CASSRGTGLAYGYTF	TGTGCCAGCAGCAGAGGGACAGGGCTCGCCTATGGCTACACCTTC	TRBJ1-2	once	15	TRBD1	TRBV7-6
CASSKDSVTYEQYF	TGTGCCAGCAGCAAGGACAGCGTAACCTACGAGCAGTACTTC	TRBJ2-7	NA	14	NA	TRBV11-3
CASNRREGARGAFF	TGTGCCAGCAATCGAAGAGAGGGGGCGCGGGGAGCTTTCTTT	TRBJ1-1	NA	14	TRBD1	TRBV2
CASSQSRQGPPYEQYF	TGTGCCAGCAGCCAATCCCGACAGGGGCCTCCCTACGAGCAGTACTTC	TRBJ2-7	NA	16	TRBD1	TRBV3-1/TRBV3-2
CASSLRDKPTDTQYF	TGTGCCAGCAGCTTAAGGGACAAGCCCACAGATACGCAGTATTTT	TRBJ2-3	NA	15	NA	TRBV7-9
CSVESDFDRNEQFF	TGCAGCGTTGAATCGGACTTCGATCGAAATGAGCAGTTCTTC	TRBJ2-1	NA	14	NA	TRBV29-1
CALTYQETQYF	TGTGCCTTGACTTACCAAGAGACCCAGTACTTC	TRBJ2-5	NA	11	NA	TRBV30
CASSLNRADTQYF	TGTGCCAGCAGCCTCAATCGGGCAGATACGCAGTATTTT	TRBJ2-3	NA	13	NA	TRBV27
CASSLGLAGVQFF	TGTGCCAGCAGCTTAGGGCTAGCGGGAGTACAGTTCTTC	TRBJ2-1	once	13	TRBD2	TRBV7-3
CATSGRQGAESSYNEQFF	TGTGCCACCAGTGGTCGACAGGGGGCTGAAAGCTCCTACAATGAGCAGTTCTTC	TRBJ2-1	NA	18	TRBD1	TRBV24-1
CASSVHQQGIGEKLFF	TGCGCCAGCAGCGTGCACCAACAGGGTATAGGAGAAAAACTGTTTTTT	TRBJ1-4	NA	16	NA	TRBV5-1
CASSQDRGGTDTQYF	TGTGCCAGCAGCCAAGACAGGGGCGGCACAGATACGCAGTATTTT	TRBJ2-3	NA	15	TRBD1	TRBV2
CASLPPGLRGNEQFF	TGTGCCAGCCTACCGCCAGGATTGCGGGGTAATGAGCAGTTCTTC	TRBJ2-1	NA	15	NA	TRBV7-2
CAWSALRGRSPLHF	TGTGCCTGGAGTGCTCTTAGGGGAAGGTCACCCCTCCACTTT	TRBJ1-6	once	14	NA	TRBV30
CAWSGVQYNSPLHF	TGTGCCTGGAGTGGTGTTCAGTATAATTCACCCCTCCACTTT	TRBJ1-6	NA	14	NA	TRBV30
CASRFVDNRYNEQFF	TGTGCCAGCAGATTTGTAGACAACAGATACAATGAGCAGTTCTTC	TRBJ2-1	NA	15	NA	TRBV27
CASTTGGVTGELFF	TGTGCCAGCACCACAGGCGGCGTCACCGGGGAGCTGTTTTTT	TRBJ2-2	NA	14	NA	TRBV3-1/TRBV3-2
CASSPPQQETQYF	TGTGCCAGCTCACCACCACAGCAAGAGACCCAGTACTTC	TRBJ2-5	once	13	NA	TRBV18
CASSLGGDGYTF	TGTGCCAGCAGTTTAGGTGGAGATGGCTACACCTTC	TRBJ1-2	NA	12	NA	TRBV12-3/TRBV12-4
CASSSDRAYGYTF	TGTGCCAGCAGTTCGGACAGGGCCTATGGCTACACCTTC	TRBJ1-2	once	13	TRBD1	TRBV28
CASSYGLAGGPGGNEQFF	TGCGCCAGCAGCTACGGACTAGCGGGAGGGCCTGGGGGCAATGAGCAGTTCTTC	TRBJ2-1	NA	18	TRBD2	TRBV5-1
CARSSGQDSNQPQHF	TGTGCCAGAAGCTCCGGACAAGATAGCAATCAGCCCCAGCATTTT	TRBJ1-5	NA	15	NA	TRBV5-3
CASSEVAATAGELFF	TGTGCCAGCAGTGAGGTTGCGGCGACGGCCGGGGAGCTGTTTTTT	TRBJ2-2	NA	15	NA	TRBV2
CASSSGYTQYF	TGTGCCAGCAGTTCGGGGTATACGCAGTATTTT	TRBJ2-3	NA	11	NA	TRBV2
CASSKDRGSSGANVLTF	TGTGCCAGTAGTAAGGACAGGGGAAGCTCTGGGGCCAACGTCCTGACTTTC	TRBJ2-6	NA	17	TRBD1	TRBV19
CSVVPQPNQPQHF	TGCAGCGTTGTCCCACAGCCCAATCAGCCCCAGCATTTT	TRBJ1-5	NA	13	NA	TRBV29-1
CASSLTSREQFF	TGTGCCAGCAGTCTGACTAGCCGGGAGCAGTTCTTC	TRBJ2-1	NA	12	TRBD2	TRBV27
CASKTGADTQYF	TGTGCCAGCAAAACAGGGGCAGATACGCAGTATTTT	TRBJ2-3	NA	12	TRBD1	TRBV19
CASSRGLGAQETQYF	TGTGCCAGCAGCCGAGGGCTGGGCGCGCAAGAGACCCAGTACTTC	TRBJ2-5	NA	15	NA	TRBV7-8
CSASARTGSTEAFF	TGCAGTGCTAGTGCGAGGACAGGGAGCACTGAAGCTTTCTTT	TRBJ1-1	NA	14	TRBD1	TRBV20-1
CASSQDSRETQYF	TGCGCCAGCAGCCAAGATTCGAGAGAGACCCAGTACTTC	TRBJ2-5	NA	13	NA	TRBV4-3
CASTAGGGYEQYF	TGTGCCAGCACCGCGGGAGGGGGCTACGAGCAGTACTTC	TRBJ2-7	few	13	TRBD2	TRBV12-3/TRBV12-4
CASSSTGSETGELFF	TGTGCCAGCAGCTCGACAGGGAGTGAAACCGGGGAGCTGTTTTTT	TRBJ2-2	NA	15	TRBD1	TRBV7-3
CASSSGERAEAFF	TGTGCCAGCAGCTCAGGGGAGAGGGCTGAAGCTTTCTTT	TRBJ1-1	NA	13	NA	TRBV11-2
CASSSSSEQFF	TGTGCCAGCTCGAGTAGTAGTGAGCAGTTCTTC	TRBJ2-1	NA	11	NA	TRBV18
CASSIQDRATQYF	TGTGCCAGTAGTATTCAGGACAGGGCGACCCAGTACTTC	TRBJ2-5	NA	13	TRBD1	TRBV19
CSASGGYNEQFF	TGCAGTGCTAGTGGAGGTTACAATGAGCAGTTCTTC	TRBJ2-1	NA	12	NA	TRBV20-1
CASSWASGNTDTQYF	TGTGCCAGCAGTTGGGCTAGCGGAAACACAGATACGCAGTATTTT	TRBJ2-3	once	15	TRBD2	TRBV2
CATKGQRNTGELFF	TGTGCCACCAAAGGACAGAGAAACACCGGGGAGCTGTTTTTT	TRBJ2-2	NA	14	NA	TRBV24-1